The 22 T cell receptor beta chains listed next were all sequenced from one sample in a study of human T cells and chemical hapten exposure. MiXCR, run by TCRdb on the RACE reads, gives a single entry per CDR3 protein. Counted here are approximately 160,000 distinct CDR3 sequences, around 30% occurring once; the ten biggest clones make up around 2.3%. Time point specified: patch test 3, about 24 weeks after DPC sensitization. Treatment meaning: therapeutic diphenylcyclopropenone sensitization with weekly scalp DPC. The sequenced sample was whole blood, obtained in connection with sensitization to the hapten diphenylcyclopropenone (DPC). The receptors come from a woman in her late teens or twenties with alopecia areata. Some clones in this sample may be carry-over from other donors' samples.

Many counts were recorded for this clonotype. The genes are TRBV7-2 and TRBJ2-4; D is perhaps TRBD1 (5 bases). V lost 5 bases and J 4 bases, leaving 9 bases between the germline ends. CDR3 length: 13 residues. Germline V gene data show CDR1 as SGHTA and CDR2 as FQGNSA. CDR3 in DNA: TGTGCCAGCAGCCCTCAGGGAAAAAACATTCAGTACTTC. Translation gives CASSPQGKNIQYF.

V gene TRBV9 combines with J gene TRBJ1-2; D uncertain. CDR1 and CDR2 (germline): SGDLS, YYNGEE. The CDR3 is made up of 13 amino acids. Trimming took off 1 base at V and 2 bases at J, with 6 bases between the two ends. The CDR3 region has the DNA TGTGCCAGCAGCGTAAACCCAAACTATGGCTACACCTTC. This codes for CASSVNPNYGYTF.

This chain links TRBV29-1 with TRBJ2-2; 9 nucleotides match TRBD1. There are 15 residues in the CDR3. Trimming at V came to 0 bases and at J to 6 bases, leaving 5 bases not matched to a gene. Per germline, CDR1 SQVTM and CDR2 ANQGSEA. The CDR3 here is CSVEEGTGSAGELFF. Written as DNA, the CDR3 is TGCAGCGTTGAAGAGGGGACAGGGTCAGCCGGGGAGCTGTTTTTT.

The chain recombines TRBV12-3 or TRBV12-4 with TRBJ2-7; 7 bases align to TRBD1. The CDR3 has 13 amino acids. V lost 3 bases to trimming and J lost 4 bases; unmatched junction nucleotides: 3. The CDR3 nucleotides are TGTGCCAGCAGTTTCGGGACAGAATACGAGCAGTACTTC. This sequence encodes CASSFGTEYEQYF.

V and J are TRBV6-2 or TRBV6-3 and TRBJ2-7, with 9 bases matching TRBD2. CDR1 is MNHEY, CDR2 SVGEGT, per germline. V lost 10 bases and J lost 5; bases outside the gene matches: 15. The CDR3 extends over 15 amino acids. The CDR3 DNA reads TGTGCCACTTCAAACGGCGGGAGGGCCACTGACGAGCAGTACTTC. Its protein is CATSNGGRATDEQYF.

This clonotype was seen a few times. The chain is built from TRBV7-6 and TRBJ2-7; D remains unclear. The CDR3 runs 13 residues. Trimming removed 5 bases from V and 4 bases from J, with 12 bases in between. Looked up from germline, CDR1 is SGHVS and CDR2 is FNYEAQ. The CDR3 DNA is TGTGCCAGCAGCCCCGGGCCGGGTTACGAGCAGTACTTC. Protein sequence: CASSPGPGYEQYF.

V gene TRBV7-2 combines with J gene TRBJ2-7, with 12 bases aligning to TRBD1. With V trimmed by 2 bases and J by 5 bases, 7 bases remained unmatched. This CDR3 has 16 residues. Germline lookup yields CDR1 SGHTA and CDR2 FQGNSA. The CDR3 region has the DNA TGTGCCAGCAGCTTAACAGGGACAGGGGGCTTCAACGAGCAGTACTTC. This translates into CASSLTGTGGFNEQYF.

This clonotype has only a few counts. This sequence joins TRBV25-1 and TRBJ1-1; D remains unclear. Trimming shortened V by 4 bases and J by 9 bases, and 9 bases separated the two germline ends. Germline-derived CDR1 and CDR2 are MGHDK and SYGVNS. The CDR3 is 11 amino acids. The CDR3 DNA is TGTGCCAGCAGTGCCCGAAGAAAAGCTTTCTTT. This encodes CASSARRKAFF.

This clonotype was seen a few times. The chain combines TRBV9 with TRBJ2-2, with D uncertain. Trimming removed 0 bases at V and 2 bases at J, with 5 bases between. Looked up from germline, CDR1 is SGDLS and CDR2 is YYNGEE. The CDR3 loop spans 14 amino acids. The CDR3 sequence: CASSVDPNTGELFF. The CDR3 DNA reads as TGTGCCAGCAGCGTAGACCCAAACACCGGGGAGCTGTTTTTT.

The sample holds a few counts of this clonotype. CDR3 sequence: CSVAGTSDTGELFF. As DNA, the CDR3 is TGCAGCGTCGCCGGGACCTCGGACACCGGGGAGCTGTTTTTT. V usage is TRBV29-1 and J usage is TRBJ2-2; possibly TRBD1 or TRBD2 for D (5 bases each). The CDR3 runs to 14 residues. The germline V gene has CDR1 SQVTM and CDR2 ANQGSEA. V dropped 6 bases and J dropped 3 bases, with 14 bases sitting between them.

The chain uses TRBV4-1 and TRBJ1-5, with D perhaps matching TRBD1 (5 bases). The CDR3 length is 15 residues. The germline CDR1 and CDR2 sequences are MGHRA and YSYEKL. V was trimmed by 1 base and J by 0 bases, leaving 7 bases between them. CDR3 in amino acids: CASSQGDPSNQPQHF. The DNA for the CDR3 is TGCGCCAGCAGCCAAGGGGACCCTAGCAATCAGCCCCAGCATTTT.

This rearrangement joins TRBV4-2 to TRBJ1-1, with a possible D match to TRBD1 (5 bases). This CDR3 has 14 amino acids. Trimming shortened V by 2 bases and J by 8 bases, and 15 bases separated the two germline ends. Per germline, CDR1 LGHNA and CDR2 YNFKEQ. The CDR3 region is CASSQTGSEGEAFF. The CDR3 nucleotides are TGTGCCAGCAGCCAAACAGGCTCGGAGGGCGAAGCTTTCTTT.

The gene calls are TRBV6-2 or TRBV6-3 and TRBJ2-5; the D is unclear. In germline, CDR1 is MNHEY, CDR2 SVGEGT. The CDR3 runs to 10 residues. The ends were cut back, 6 bases at V and 5 bases at J, with 4 bases in the middle. The CDR3 region is CASRRETQYF. Here the CDR3 DNA reads TGTGCCAGCAGGCGGGAGACCCAGTACTTC.

This sequence joins TRBV27 and TRBJ2-7; D gene unclear. The CDR3 covers 12 residues. Per the germline V gene, CDR1 is MNHEY and CDR2 is SMNVEV (reference sequence). With 5 bases removed from V and 6 bases from J, the gap between germline ends came to 11 bases. DNA of the CDR3: TGTGCCAGCAGTCCAAGACCCTTCGAGCAGTACTTC. This encodes CASSPRPFEQYF.

This clonotype was counted between two and nine times. V and J are TRBV13 and TRBJ1-1, with D hard to call. This CDR3 comprises 14 residues. Trimming removed 4 bases at V and 1 base at J, with 10 bases between. CDR1 and CDR2 (germline): PRHDT, FYEKMQ (reference sequence). The CDR3 DNA sequence: TGTGCCAGCAGCTCCGGTCAGAAGAACACTGAAGCTTTCTTT. Its protein product is CASSSGQKNTEAFF.

The table lists this clonotype with a few counts. The chain uses TRBV20-1 and TRBJ2-7; no reliable D call. V was shortened by 5 bases and J by 7 bases, with 15 bases between the two germline ends. CDR1 and CDR2 (germline): DFQATT, SNEGSKA (reference sequence). The length of the CDR3 is 12 residues. In DNA form, the CDR3 reads TGCAGTGCTGCTGGACCGAGGAGTGAGCAGTACTTC. It specifies CSAAGPRSEQYF.

This clonotype was detected a few times. This chain joins TRBV20-1 and TRBJ2-5, with 10 bases aligning to TRBD2. There are 14 residues in the CDR3. V trimming: 6 bases; J trimming: 0 bases; junction bases outside the gene matches: 4. Per germline, CDR1 DFQATT and CDR2 SNEGSKA (reference sequence). CDR3 in DNA: TGCAGTGCCGGGACTAGCGCCTACCAAGAGACCCAGTACTTC. It specifies CSAGTSAYQETQYF.

This chain connects TRBV12-3 or TRBV12-4 to TRBJ2-3; no clear D. The V end lost 0 bases, the J end lost 6 bases, and 7 bases lay between the germline ends. The length of the CDR3 is 13 residues. CDR3 amino acids: CASSLALTDTQYF. DNA for the CDR3: TGTGCCAGCAGTTTAGCCCTGACGGATACGCAGTATTTT.

This chain connects TRBV4-3 to TRBJ1-2, with D possibly matching TRBD1 (6 bases). CDR1 is LGHNA and CDR2 is YSLEER in the germline V gene. This CDR3 is built from 13 residues. V was cut by 4 bases and J by 10 bases, with 16 bases left in between. CDR3 region: CASSRWTERAYTF. For the CDR3, the DNA is TGCGCCAGCAGCCGTTGGACAGAAAGAGCCTACACCTTC.

V usage is TRBV6-2 or TRBV6-3 and J usage is TRBJ2-7; tentative D call: TRBD2 (5 bases). The V gene's germline CDR1 is MNHEY and CDR2 SVGEGT. CDR3 size: 11 residues. Trimming stripped 7 bases from V and 6 bases from J, with 10 bases between. The CDR3 sequence: CASTPGSEQYF. The CDR3 DNA reads as TGTGCCAGCACGCCGGGATCCGAGCAGTACTTC.

This clonotype was seen a few times. Germline and junction disagree at one end, which may indicate a read error. J is TRBJ2-5 and V is TRBV7-7; D uncertain. The germline V gene has CDR1 SSHAT and CDR2 FNYEAQ (reference sequence). The CDR3 has 14 residues. This CDR3 reads CASSSGFGRETQYF. The CDR3 bases are TGTGCTAGCAGCTCGGGCTTCGGACGGGAGACCCAGTACTTC.

V usage is TRBV10-2 and J usage is TRBJ2-7, with 7 bases that match TRBD1. The V gene end was trimmed by 8 bases and the J gene end by 0 bases; junction bases not matched to a gene: 4. The CDR3 is made up of 13 amino acids. Germline lookup yields CDR1 WSHSY and CDR2 SAAADI. CDR3 protein: CASVGDSSYEQYF. The CDR3 DNA follows: TGCGCCAGCGTCGGGGACAGCTCCTACGAGCAGTACTTC.